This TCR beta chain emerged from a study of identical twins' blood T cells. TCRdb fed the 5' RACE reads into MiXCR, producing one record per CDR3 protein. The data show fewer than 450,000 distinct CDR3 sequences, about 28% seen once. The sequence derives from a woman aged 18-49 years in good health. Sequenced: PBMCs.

Here the CDR3 DNA reads TGTGCCAGCTCCTCTGACGGCTATGGCTACACCTTC. Its protein is CASSSDGYGYTF. The genes are TRBV18 and TRBJ1-2; D uncertain. Germline V gives CDR1 KGHSH, CDR2 LQKENI. This CDR3 has 12 amino acids. V was cut by 6 bases and J by 4 bases, with 9 bases left in between.